The clone carrying this T cell receptor beta chain was recorded a few times. Its antigen is not identified. TCRdb redid the calling of the RT-PCR reads with MiXCR, one entry per CDR3 protein. The table includes roughly 180,000 distinct CDR3 sequences, approximately 9.2% detected once. This specimen belongs to a study of response to subunit inactivated influenza vaccine. Trimming at V came to 4 bases and at J to 9 bases, leaving 5 bases not matched to a gene. Per the germline V gene, CDR1 is MNHEY and CDR2 is SVGAGI. This CDR3 contains 15 residues. Study results and limitations: Seasonal influenza vaccination, on each occasion, was suggested by the authors to recruit few new T cells.

The specimen was non-naive T cells sorted from PBMCs, collected on the day of vaccination. This TCR was recovered from a man aged 50 to 59 who received an inactivated influenza vaccine. The chain links TRBV6-5 to TRBJ1-6; TRBD1 matches 11 bases. Here the CDR3 reads CASSSRDRGFSPLHF. DNA of the CDR3: TGTGCCAGCAGTTCCCGGGACAGGGGGTTTTCACCCCTCCACTTT.